Listed here are 26 T cell receptor beta chains from one sample, sequenced in a study of T cell responses to AZD1222 COVID-19 vaccine. Clones were sequenced by immunoSEQ multiplex PCR, and TCRdb holds only the in-frame ones, with some missing. The data show approximately 100,000 clones, about 88% seen once. The specimen comprised peripheral blood, sampled on day 0 of AZD1222 vaccination. The receptors shown here come from an adult in good health.

The rearrangement links TRBV28 to TRBJ1-1, with 8 bases aligning to TRBD1. CDR1 is MDHEN and CDR2 is SYDVKM in the germline V gene. V lost 8 bases to trimming and J lost 5 bases; unmatched junction nucleotides: 7. The CDR3 contains 13 residues. This CDR3 is CASSTGGRTEAFF. CDR3 DNA sequence: TGTGCCAGCTCCACAGGGGGTCGGACTGAAGCTTTCTTT.

This chain links TRBV6-5 with TRBJ1-2; D gene uncertain. This CDR3 contains 14 residues. Germline values: CDR1 MNHEY, CDR2 SVGAGI. The V gene lost 1 base and the J gene lost 8 bases, with 14 bases spanning the gap. CDR3 sequence: CASSYLGSLAGYTF. The DNA of the CDR3 is TGTGCCAGCAGTTACTTGGGCAGCTTGGCGGGCTACACCTTC.

The chain links TRBV20-1 to TRBJ2-3; 12 bases agree with TRBD2. V trimming: 3 bases; J trimming: 5 bases; junction bases outside the gene matches: 3. Germline-derived CDR1 and CDR2 are DFQATT and SNEGSKA (reference sequence). The CDR3 extends over 14 amino acids. CDR3 protein: CSASLTSGGDTQYF. The CDR3 DNA reads TGCAGTGCTAGTCTGACTAGCGGGGGAGATACGCAGTATTTT.

V is TRBV4-1 and J is TRBJ1-4; no reliable D call. Germline CDR1 and CDR2: MGHRA and YSYEKL. V lost 0 bases and J lost 8, with 13 bases in between. The CDR3 consists of 15 residues. The CDR3 loop reads CASSQEGYGEEKLFF. CDR3 coding DNA: TGCGCCAGCAGCCAAGAGGGTTATGGAGAAGAAAAACTGTTTTTT.

This rearrangement joins TRBV19 to TRBJ2-2, with TRBD1 matching over 8 bases. CDR3 size: 16 residues. CDR1 and CDR2 (germline): LNHDA, SQIVND (reference sequence). V was pared by 1 base and J by 4 bases, with 5 bases of the junction left unmatched. This CDR3 is CASSIGRTGTTGELFF. In nucleotides, the CDR3 is TGTGCCAGTAGTATAGGTCGGACAGGGACCACCGGGGAGCTGTTTTTT. The variable domain in full, with the rest retrieved from reference TRBV19 and TRBJ2-2, is DGGITQSPKYLFRKEGQNVTLSCEQNLNHDAMYWYRQDPGQGLRLIYYSQIVNDFQKGDIAEGYSVSREKKESFPLTVTSAQKNPTAFYLCASSIGRTGTTGELFFGEGSRLTVL.

The CDR3 DNA reads as TGTGCCAGCAGCTCTCCGGGACCCATAAGAGCGGATGAGCAGTTCTTC. It specifies CASSSPGPIRADEQFF. The J gene is TRBJ2-1, the V gene TRBV5-4, with D perhaps being TRBD1 or TRBD2 (5 bases each). The germline V and J ends were trimmed by 3 bases and 8 bases, with 21 bases remaining between them. Germline V gene lookup returns CDR1 SGHNT and CDR2 YYREEE (reference sequence). The CDR3 runs to 16 residues.

The CDR3 DNA follows: TGTGCCAGCAGCCAAGTATCAATGGATGGCTACACCTTC. Encoded protein: CASSQVSMDGYTF. The V and J genes are TRBV4-2 and TRBJ1-2; D remains unclear. CDR1 LGHNA and CDR2 YNFKEQ come from the germline V gene. Trimming stripped 1 base from V and 6 bases from J, with 9 bases between. The CDR3 runs to 13 residues.

The rearrangement joins TRBV10-3 to TRBJ1-1; D not certain. Germline CDR1 reads ENHRY; CDR2 reads SYGVKD. V lost 4 bases to trimming and J lost 0 bases, with 3 bases between them. This CDR3 comprises 12 residues. CDR3 sequence (DNA): TGTGCCATCAGTGTCCTGAACACTGAAGCTTTCTTT. Its protein product is CAISVLNTEAFF.

This chain joins TRBV3-1 (or the pseudogene TRBV3-2) and TRBJ2-3, with 10 bases matching TRBD2. There are 13 residues in the CDR3. CDR1 LGHDT and CDR2 YNNKEL come from the germline V gene (reference sequence). J gave up 12 bases and V 2 bases, and 5 bases lay outside the gene matches. For the CDR3, the DNA is TGTGCCAGCAGCCAACTGGCTAGCGGGGGCCAGTATTTT. This sequence encodes CASSQLASGGQYF.

The V and J genes are TRBV2 and TRBJ2-2; TRBD2 aligns across 13 bases. Looked up from germline, CDR1 is SNHLY and CDR2 is FYNNEI. Germline trimming cut 6 bases from V and 7 bases from J; bases unmatched to any gene: 5. CDR3 size: 15 residues. CDR3 sequence reads: CASSTSGGAGGELFF. The CDR3 DNA reads TGTGCCAGCAGCACTAGCGGGGGGGCAGGCGGGGAGCTGTTTTTT.

The V and J genes are TRBV5-6 and TRBJ1-1; D gene uncertain. The CDR3 extends over 15 amino acids. Germline CDR1 is SGHDT and CDR2 is YYEEEE. V lost 2 bases and J lost 4, with 15 bases in between. The CDR3 DNA reads TGTGCCAGCAGCTTATATGGGTCGGGTGGCACTGAAGCTTTCTTT. It codes for CASSLYGSGGTEAFF.

V gene TRBV30 combines with J gene TRBJ2-7; 10 positions agree with TRBD1. J was trimmed by 5 bases and V by 2 bases; bases with no gene match: 6. CDR3 length equals 14 residues. Germline-derived CDR1 and CDR2 are GTSNPN and SVGIG (reference sequence). CDR3 amino acids: CAWSWGQGRNEQYF. As DNA, the CDR3 is TGTGCCTGGAGTTGGGGACAGGGGAGGAACGAGCAGTACTTC.

V and J are TRBV27 and TRBJ1-1; possibly TRBD1 for D (5 bases). The CDR3 sequence is 16 residues long. Trimming cost V 4 bases and J 6 bases, with 21 bases left between them. Germline loops: CDR1 MNHEY, CDR2 SMNVEV (reference sequence). The CDR3 nucleotides are TGTGCCAGCAGTTCCGACGGGTTCGCCCGGGGGTCTGAAGCTTTCTTT. Protein sequence: CASSSDGFARGSEAFF.

The chain carries TRBV9 and TRBJ2-5, with 7 bases lining up with TRBD2. V was clipped by 3 bases and J by 5 bases; unmatched bases: 10. This CDR3 comprises 15 residues. Germline CDR1 is SGDLS and CDR2 is YYNGEE. The chain's CDR3 is CASSAGGSEGETQYF. The CDR3 nucleotides are TGTGCCAGCAGCGCGGGGGGTAGCGAGGGTGAGACCCAGTACTTC.

V usage is TRBV29-1 and J usage is TRBJ2-3; 9 bases line up with TRBD1. The V gene end was trimmed by 7 bases and the J gene end by 4 bases; junction bases not matched to a gene: 12. This CDR3 region has 15 residues. Germline CDR1 and CDR2: SQVTM and ANQGSEA. Here the CDR3 reads CSAPRDRDRPDTQYF. The CDR3 coding sequence is TGCAGCGCCCCAAGGGACAGGGATCGACCAGATACGCAGTATTTT.

The V and J genes are TRBV5-1 and TRBJ2-1, with D uncertain. From germline, CDR1 is SGHRS and CDR2 YFSETQ. V was clipped by 6 bases and J by 6 bases, with 10 bases between them. The CDR3 is 12 amino acids. CDR3 residues: CASTRGGNEQFF. DNA for the CDR3: TGCGCCAGCACCCGCGGTGGCAATGAGCAGTTCTTC.

This sequence joins TRBV2 and TRBJ2-7, with D perhaps matching TRBD1 (5 bases). Between the trimmed V and J ends, which lost 3 bases and 3 bases, there was a span of 6 bases. CDR3 size: 12 residues. Germline values: CDR1 SNHLY, CDR2 FYNNEI. The CDR3 spells CASSEQGYEQYF. CDR3 nucleotides: TGTGCCAGCAGTGAGCAGGGCTACGAGCAGTACTTC.

V is TRBV25-1 and J is TRBJ1-5; the match to TRBD1 covers 7 bases. The V gene's germline CDR1 is MGHDK and CDR2 SYGVNS. Trimming cost V 4 bases and J 7 bases; bases outside gene matches: 4. The CDR3 loop spans 13 amino acids. The CDR3 coding sequence is TGTGCCAGCAGTGCCTCAGGGGGGCAGCCCCAGCATTTT. It yields the protein CASSASGGQPQHF.

V is TRBV7-9 and J is TRBJ1-1; D remains unclear. Germline CDR1 reads SEHNR; CDR2 reads FQNEAQ (reference sequence). V lost 4 bases to trimming and J lost 6 bases, with 6 bases between them. The CDR3 consists of 11 residues. The CDR3 reads CASSWGSEAFF. The CDR3 DNA follows: TGTGCCAGCAGCTGGGGATCTGAAGCTTTCTTT.

The rearrangement links TRBV2 to TRBJ1-2; 7 bases fit TRBD1. Germline-derived CDR1 and CDR2 are SNHLY and FYNNEI. The J segment lost 7 bases and the V segment lost 6 bases, leaving 8 bases of the junction unmatched. The CDR3 loop spans 13 amino acids. CDR3 region: CASRAQGPGGYTF. The CDR3 nucleotides are TGTGCCAGCAGAGCACAGGGGCCCGGTGGCTACACCTTC.

V usage is TRBV7-2 and J usage is TRBJ2-5, with no clear D. Germline CDR1 is SGHTA and CDR2 is FQGNSA. The CDR3 runs to 14 residues. Trimming took 1 base from V and 2 from J, leaving 8 bases between them. CDR3 sequence: CASSLGGRQETQYF. The CDR3 region has the DNA TGTGCCAGCAGCTTAGGTGGCAGGCAAGAGACCCAGTACTTC.

The genes are TRBV4-1 and TRBJ2-1, with 8 bases lining up with TRBD2. The CDR3 has 18 amino acids. The germline V gene has CDR1 MGHRA and CDR2 YSYEKL. The ends lost 3 bases at V and 5 bases at J; junction bases unmatched: 15. The CDR3: CASSHVVGFGGVDNEQFF. DNA of the CDR3: TGCGCCAGCAGCCACGTTGTGGGATTCGGGGGGGTCGACAATGAGCAGTTCTTC.

This clone has only one observation. The chain is built from TRBV5-6 and TRBJ2-1; tentative D call: TRBD2 (7 bases). The germline V gene encodes CDR1 SGHDT and CDR2 YYEEEE. V was clipped by 6 bases and J by 6 bases, with 13 bases between them. This CDR3 contains 13 residues. The CDR3 loop is CASTLGGANEQFF. Written as DNA, the CDR3 is TGTGCCAGCACCCTGGGGGGGGCCAATGAGCAGTTCTTC.

V and J are TRBV24-1 and TRBJ2-2, with TRBD1 matching 7 bases. This CDR3 spans 17 amino acids. Germline V CDR1 and CDR2: KGHDR, SFDVKD. Trimming cost V 4 bases and J 4 bases; bases outside gene matches: 11. DNA of the CDR3: TGTGCCACCAGTGAGGGGCGCAGGGGGATCCCCACCGGGGAGCTGTTTTTT. The encoded protein is CATSEGRRGIPTGELFF.

V is TRBV7-2 and J is TRBJ2-2; no clear D gene. The CDR3 has 14 residues. CDR1 and CDR2 from the germline V gene are SGHTA and FQGNSA. Trimming pared 0 bases from V and 5 bases from J, leaving 7 bases between. CDR3 amino acids: CASSLAGKTGELFF. In nucleotides, the CDR3 is TGTGCCAGCAGCTTAGCTGGGAAGACCGGGGAGCTGTTTTTT.

This chain uses TRBV2 with TRBJ1-2; D might be TRBD1 (5 bases). Trimming shortened V by 4 bases and J by 8 bases, and 20 bases separated the two germline ends. The germline gives CDR1 SNHLY, CDR2 FYNNEI. This CDR3 is built from 15 residues. The CDR3 nucleotides are TGTGCCAGCAGTGGAGACAGCCGGAGGGTTCGGGGCTACACCTTC. This encodes CASSGDSRRVRGYTF.